The 20 T cell receptor beta chains reported below all come from one sample, sequenced in a study of blood T cells in healthy people across ages. A sample-barcoded 5' primer and a J-beta primer mix were used in a second PCR of roughly 7 to 12 cycles. TCRdb called the 5' RACE reads again in MiXCR, with one record for every CDR3 protein. Of about 780,000 distinct CDR3 sequences in the sample, about 42% are singletons; the top ten hold less than 20%. The sequenced material came from blood. All receptors derive from a man of 80 years or more in good health.

The CDR3 is CASSPSSDREGDTQYF. CDR3 DNA sequence: TGTGCCAGCAGCCCGTCCTCGGACAGGGAGGGAGATACGCAGTATTTT. J is TRBJ2-3 and V is TRBV3-1; perhaps TRBD1 as D (8 bases). This CDR3 has 16 amino acids. V lost 4 bases, J lost 5 bases, and 19 bases lay in between. Per the germline V gene, CDR1 is LGHDT and CDR2 is YNNKEL (reference sequence).

Details on this clonotype: This may be a read error, as it is one base from a much larger clone. This rearrangement joins TRBV29-1 to TRBJ2-1, with D possibly matching TRBD1 (6 bases). V was pared by 2 bases and J by 7 bases, with 9 bases between. The CDR3 is 12 residues long. Germline CDR1 is SQVTM and CDR2 is ANQGSEA. In DNA, the CDR3 is TGCAGCGTTGAAAACAGGGCGAATGAGCAGTTCTTC. Its protein product is CSVENRANEQFF.

A remark on this clonotype: The junction departs from the called germline gene at one end, perhaps through a read error. V usage is TRBV4-1 and J usage is TRBJ1-6, with a tentative D call TRBD1 (6 bases). CDR1 is MGHRA, CDR2 YSYEKL, per germline. The CDR3 extends over 16 amino acids. The CDR3 coding sequence is TGCGCCAGCAGCCAAGTCGTTCAGGGGCCTAATCCACCCCTCCACTTT. Translating it yields CASSQVVQGPNPPLHF.

This clonotype was seen just once. The chain uses TRBV20-1 and TRBJ2-1; tentatively, D is TRBD2 (5 bases). CDR3 length equals 12 residues. The V end lost 8 bases, the J end lost 13 bases, and 21 bases lay between the germline ends. CDR1 and CDR2 (germline): DFQATT, SNEGSKA (reference sequence). CDR3 region: CSQRAAQETQFF. In DNA, the CDR3 is TGCAGTCAGCGAGCGGCCCAAGAGACCCAGTTCTTC.

The V gene is TRBV18, the J gene TRBJ2-1, with D perhaps being TRBD1 or TRBD2 (5 bases each). The CDR3 totals 16 residues. The ends were cut back, 3 bases at V and 2 bases at J, with 14 bases in the middle. The germline CDR1 and CDR2 sequences are KGHSH and LQKENI. The CDR3 DNA sequence: TGTGCCAGCTCACCGACCGGGACGGGGACCTACAATGAGCAGTTCTTC. Translating gives CASSPTGTGTYNEQFF.

The J gene is TRBJ2-1, the V gene TRBV7-8; no clear D gene. CDR3 length: 15 residues. The germline gives CDR1 SGHVS, CDR2 FQNEAQ. V lost 4 bases to trimming and J lost 9 bases, with 19 bases between them. The CDR3 nucleotides are TGTGCCAGCAGCTCAACCCTACAAGGATGGGGTGAGCAGTTCTTC. Residues: CASSSTLQGWGEQFF.

This rearrangement joins TRBV27 to TRBJ2-7, with D perhaps TRBD1 (6 bases). Per germline, CDR1 MNHEY and CDR2 SMNVEV (reference sequence). V lost 3 bases, J lost 6 bases, and 15 bases lay in between. The CDR3 spans 14 residues. In DNA form, the CDR3 reads TGTGCCAGCAGTTTGCGTCAGGGGTTGTTCGAGCAGTACTTC. Its translation is CASSLRQGLFEQYF.

DNA of the CDR3: TGCGCCAGCAGCCAAGATGGGGCAGGGTACAATGAGCAGTTCTTC. This codes for CASSQDGAGYNEQFF. The chain recombines TRBV4-3 with TRBJ2-1, with a weak D call TRBD1 (5 bases). Germline assignment: CDR1 LGHNA and CDR2 YSLEER. Trimming pared 0 bases from V and 4 bases from J, leaving 10 bases between. CDR3 length equals 15 residues.

This clonotype turned up a few times. The CDR3 nucleotides are TGTGCCAGCACACCGCGGTCCAATGAGCAGTTCTTC. Encoded protein: CASTPRSNEQFF. The V and J genes are TRBV6-6 and TRBJ2-1; D gene uncertain. The CDR3 runs to 12 residues. Trimming cost V 7 bases and J 6 bases, with 10 bases left between them. Germline assignment: CDR1 MNHNY and CDR2 SVGAGI (reference sequence).

This clonotype was observed a few times. The rearrangement joins TRBV2 to TRBJ1-5; D might be TRBD1 (5 bases). This CDR3 is built from 14 residues. The V and J ends lost 6 bases and 4 bases respectively, with 13 bases between them. Per germline, CDR1 SNHLY and CDR2 FYNNEI. CDR3 protein: CASSLGTANQPQHF. Here the CDR3 DNA reads TGTGCCAGCAGCCTCGGGACGGCAAATCAGCCCCAGCATTTT.

Points on this clonotype: One end of the junction varies from germline; a read error may be responsible. This chain connects TRBV7-2 to TRBJ2-5; 7 bases agree with TRBD1. Germline assignment: CDR1 SGHTA and CDR2 FQGNSA. The CDR3 contains 15 residues. As DNA, the CDR3 is TGTGCCAGCAACTTAGGTACAGGGGACGGGGAGACCCAGTACTTC. Translation gives CASNLGTGDGETQYF.

The J gene is TRBJ2-7, the V gene TRBV30; D is undetermined. The J call may be in error: the DNA end matches TRBJ2-4 better. The CDR3 totals 12 residues. The germline V gene encodes CDR1 GTSNPN and CDR2 SVGIG (reference sequence). CDR3 sequence: CAWSPSGDIQYF. The CDR3 DNA is TGTGCCTGGAGTCCCAGTGGAGACATTCAGTACTTC.

This sequence joins TRBV14 and TRBJ2-6, with D possibly called TRBD1 or TRBD2 (5 bases each). CDR1 is SGHDN, CDR2 FVKESK, per germline. This CDR3 comprises 19 residues. V gave up 1 base and J gave up 3 bases, with 19 bases separating them. The CDR3 DNA follows: TGTGCCAGCAGCCAAGTTGGGACGCCGATCCTCTTTGGGGCCAACGTCCTGACTTTC. Protein sequence: CASSQVGTPILFGANVLTF.

The V and J genes are TRBV5-1 and TRBJ2-7; D may correspond to TRBD1 or TRBD2 (5 bases each). Trimming removed 4 bases from V and 4 bases from J, with 9 bases in between. The germline V gene has CDR1 SGHRS and CDR2 YFSETQ. The CDR3 loop spans 12 amino acids. The CDR3 here is CASSGGYYEQYF. The CDR3 region has the DNA TGCGCCAGCAGCGGGGGATATTACGAGCAGTACTTC. The full variable domain, its missing parts supplied by reference TRBV5-1 and TRBJ2-7, is KAGVTQTPRYLIKTRGQQVTLSCSPISGHRSVSWYQQTPGQGLQFLFEYFSETQRNKGNFPGRFSGRQFSNSRSEMNVSTLELGDSALYLCASSGGYYEQYFGPGTRLTVT.

Points on this clonotype: One base away lies a much larger clone, so this may be a sequencing read error. The CDR3 DNA follows: TGCAGCCTTCGGGGACTAGCGGGACGAAGGCAAGGGACCCAGTACTTC. It encodes CSLRGLAGRRQGTQYF. This chain uses TRBV29-1 with TRBJ2-5; 13 bases are shared with TRBD2. The length of the CDR3 is 16 residues. The germline V gene encodes CDR1 SQVTM and CDR2 ANQGSEA.

The gene calls are TRBV2 and TRBJ2-1; 11 nucleotides agree with TRBD1. V shed 6 bases, J shed 9 bases, and the junction held 7 bases outside the gene matches. CDR1 and CDR2 (germline): SNHLY, FYNNEI. This CDR3 is 14 amino acids long. The DNA for the CDR3 is TGTGCCAGCAGCGTCGGGACAGGGGGTTTTGAGCAGTTCTTC. Protein: CASSVGTGGFEQFF.

A remark on this clonotype: At one boundary the junction diverges from the germline segment, which might be a read error. The chain has TRBV12-3 or TRBV12-4 and TRBJ2-1; TRBD2 might be the D (6 bases). The CDR3 spans 13 residues. This CDR3 reads CASSLASLDEQFF. The CDR3 DNA reads as TGTGCCAGCAGTCTAGCGTCTCTGGATGAGCAGTTCTTC.

The genes are TRBV10-3 and TRBJ2-1, with 13 bases aligning to TRBD2. After removal of 4 bases from V and 5 bases from J, the junction contained 2 bases not matched to a gene. This CDR3 is 15 amino acids long. Looked up from germline, CDR1 is ENHRY and CDR2 is SYGVKD. The CDR3 spells CAISVLAGGDNEQFF. CDR3 sequence (DNA): TGTGCCATCAGTGTACTAGCGGGAGGGGACAATGAGCAGTTCTTC.

This clonotype has more than one count but fewer than ten. V is TRBV12-3 or TRBV12-4 and J is TRBJ1-5, with D uncertain. This CDR3 is built from 14 residues. Trimming removed 0 bases at V and 6 bases at J, with 9 bases between. The CDR3: CASSLAGRAQPQHF. Here the CDR3 DNA reads TGTGCCAGCAGTTTAGCAGGGAGGGCTCAGCCCCAGCATTTT.

This clonotype has just one count. This may stem from a read error, because a much larger clone lies one nucleotide away. V and J are TRBV4-3 and TRBJ1-1, with 7 bases aligning to TRBD1. This CDR3 is built from 14 residues. CDR1 and CDR2 (germline): LGHNA, YSLEER. CDR3 amino acids: CASGHRGIGTEAFF. CDR3 nucleotide sequence: TGCGCCAGCGGCCACAGGGGTATCGGCACTGAAGCTTTCTTT.